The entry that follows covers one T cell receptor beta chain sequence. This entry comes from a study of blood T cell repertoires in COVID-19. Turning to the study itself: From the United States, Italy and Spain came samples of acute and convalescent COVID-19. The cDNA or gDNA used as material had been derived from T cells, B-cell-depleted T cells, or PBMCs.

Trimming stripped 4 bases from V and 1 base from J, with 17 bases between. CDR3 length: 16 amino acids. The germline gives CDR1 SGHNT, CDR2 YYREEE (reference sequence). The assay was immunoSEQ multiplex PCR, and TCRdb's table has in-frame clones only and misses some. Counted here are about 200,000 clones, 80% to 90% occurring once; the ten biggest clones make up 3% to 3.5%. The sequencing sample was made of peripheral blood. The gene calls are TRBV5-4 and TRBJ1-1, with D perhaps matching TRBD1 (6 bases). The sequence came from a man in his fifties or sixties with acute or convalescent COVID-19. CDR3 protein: CASSPRTVRGNTEAFF. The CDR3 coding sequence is TGTGCCAGCAGCCCGAGGACAGTAAGAGGGAACACTGAAGCTTTCTTT.